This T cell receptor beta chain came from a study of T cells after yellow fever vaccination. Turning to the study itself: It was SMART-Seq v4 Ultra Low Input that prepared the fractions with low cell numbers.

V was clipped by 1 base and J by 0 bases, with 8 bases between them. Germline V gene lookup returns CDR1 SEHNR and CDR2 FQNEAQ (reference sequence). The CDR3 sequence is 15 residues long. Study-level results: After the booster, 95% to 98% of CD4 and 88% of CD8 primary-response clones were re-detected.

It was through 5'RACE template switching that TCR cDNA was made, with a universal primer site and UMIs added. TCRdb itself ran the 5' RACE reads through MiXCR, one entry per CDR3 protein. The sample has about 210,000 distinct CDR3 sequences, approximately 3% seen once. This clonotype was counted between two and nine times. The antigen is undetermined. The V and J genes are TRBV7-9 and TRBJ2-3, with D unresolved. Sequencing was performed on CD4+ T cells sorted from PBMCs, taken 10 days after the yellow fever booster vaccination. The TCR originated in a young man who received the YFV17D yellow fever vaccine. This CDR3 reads CASSLEGRSTDTQYF. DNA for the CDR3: TGTGCCAGCAGCTTAGAGGGAAGGAGCACAGATACGCAGTATTTT.